This is a list of T cell receptor beta chains from one sample in a study of identical twins. TCRdb ran MiXCR on the 5' RACE reads and lists one entry per CDR3 protein. The data show about 570,000 distinct CDR3 sequences, with 7.5% to 10% seen just once and around 3% held by the top ten. These sequences were also reported in another study, on yellow fever vaccine responses in identical twins.

The material sequenced was PBMCs. The receptors come from a woman under 30 in good health. Both conserved end residues are part of each CDR3. The D gene is left open where the match is weak. The listing skips clone size in some rows; elsewhere it reads once, few, many or a size class.

d_call	v_call	clone_size	j_call	cdr3_nt	cdr3_aa
.	TRBV21-1	few	TRBJ2-3	TGTGCCAGCAGCGTTCGACTAGCGCTAAACACAGATACGCAGTATTTT	CASSVRLALNTDTQYF
TRBD1	TRBV7-9	few	TRBJ1-6	TGTGCCAGCAGTCCCGGACAGGGGGATCCACCCCTCCACTTT	CASSPGQGDPPLHF
TRBD1	TRBV2	.	TRBJ2-7	TGTGCCAGCATCCCGACAGGGGTCTACGAGCAGTACTTC	CASIPTGVYEQYF
TRBD1	TRBV29-1	many	TRBJ2-7	TGCAGCGTCCGCACGGACCGGACAGGGTACGAGCAGTACTTC	CSVRTDRTGYEQYF
TRBD2	TRBV6-1	.	TRBJ2-1	TGTGCCAGCACCTTAAGCGGGAGGGCCGGGGATGAGCAGTTCTTC	CASTLSGRAGDEQFF
.	TRBV18	.	TRBJ2-3	TGTGCCAGCTCGCCAGGCGAGGGGGATACGCAGTATTTT	CASSPGEGDTQYF
TRBD2	TRBV27	.	TRBJ2-3	TGTGCCAGCAGTTCCTTAGCGGGAAACACAGATACGCAGTATTTT	CASSSLAGNTDTQYF
TRBD1	TRBV7-9	.	TRBJ2-1	TGTGCCAGCAGCATTACAGGGGTGGATGAGCAGTTCTTC	CASSITGVDEQFF
TRBD2	TRBV20-1	.	TRBJ2-1	TGCAGTGCTAGGGGCACCGACGGACTAGCGGCGGACAATGAGCAGTTCTTC	CSARGTDGLAADNEQFF
TRBD2	TRBV5-1	many	TRBJ2-1	TGCGCCAGCAGCCCCGGGACTAGCGGGAGGGTCCACAATGAGCAGTTCTTC	CASSPGTSGRVHNEQFF
.	TRBV9	many	TRBJ1-1	TGTGCCAGCAGCGTAGAATTAATTAGGGAAGGTGTGAACACTGAAGCTTTCTTT	CASSVELIREGVNTEAFF
.	TRBV5-1	many	TRBJ2-1	TGCGCCAGCAGCCAAGCTCCCGTAAGCTCCTACAATGAGCAGTTCTTC	CASSQAPVSSYNEQFF
TRBD1	TRBV6-1	few	TRBJ2-7	TGTGCCAGCCTTGGAGACAGGGCTTACGAGCAGTACTTC	CASLGDRAYEQYF
.	TRBV15	.	TRBJ1-1	TGTGCCACCGCCCCGGGACACCTAAACACTGAAGCTTTCTTT	CATAPGHLNTEAFF
TRBD2	TRBV20-1	.	TRBJ2-1	TGCAGTGCTTATCCTAGCGGGAGCTCCTACAATGAGCAGTTCTTC	CSAYPSGSSYNEQFF
.	TRBV4-3	few	TRBJ1-1	TGCGCCAGCAGCCAAGGGACACTTATGAACACTGAAGCTTTCTTT	CASSQGTLMNTEAFF
TRBD2	TRBV20-1	.	TRBJ2-3	TGCAGTGCTAGACTTCGGAACAATCCGGGCGGGAGAAGGGGAGATACGCAGTATTTT	CSARLRNNPGGRRGDTQYF
.	TRBV6-5	few	TRBJ1-2	TGTGCCAGCAGTTCGGGGGGGTGGGACGGAGGAAACTATGGCTACACCTTC	CASSSGGWDGGNYGYTF
.	TRBV29-1	few	TRBJ2-2	TGCAGCGGCGCCCCGGACACCGGGGAGCTGTTTTTT	CSGAPDTGELFF
TRBD1	TRBV27	.	TRBJ2-5	TGTGCCAGCAGTTTACTACCGGGACAGGGGGCTGAGACCCAGTACTTC	CASSLLPGQGAETQYF
TRBD1	TRBV24-1	many	TRBJ2-2	TGTGCCACCAGTGACGCCGGGACAGGGGGGACCGGGGAGCTGTTTTTT	CATSDAGTGGTGELFF
.	TRBV25-1	.	TRBJ2-2	TGTGCCAGCAGACGCTCAGACGGTACCGGGGAGCTGTTTTTT	CASRRSDGTGELFF